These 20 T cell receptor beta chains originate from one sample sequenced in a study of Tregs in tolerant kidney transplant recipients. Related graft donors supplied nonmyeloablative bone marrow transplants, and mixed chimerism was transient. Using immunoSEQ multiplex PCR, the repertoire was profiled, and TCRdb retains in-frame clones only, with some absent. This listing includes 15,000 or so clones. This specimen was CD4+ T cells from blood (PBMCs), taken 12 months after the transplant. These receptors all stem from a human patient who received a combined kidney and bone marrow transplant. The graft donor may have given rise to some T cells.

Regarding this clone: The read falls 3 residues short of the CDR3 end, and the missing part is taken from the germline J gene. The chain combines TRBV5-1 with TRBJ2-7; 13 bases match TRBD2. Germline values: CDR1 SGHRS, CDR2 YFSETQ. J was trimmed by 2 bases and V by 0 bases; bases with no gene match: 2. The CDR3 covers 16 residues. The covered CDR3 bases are TGCGCCAGCAGCTTGGGCGGGACTAGCGGGACCTACGAG. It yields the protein CASSLGGTSGTYE. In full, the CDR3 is CASSLGGTSGTYEQYF.

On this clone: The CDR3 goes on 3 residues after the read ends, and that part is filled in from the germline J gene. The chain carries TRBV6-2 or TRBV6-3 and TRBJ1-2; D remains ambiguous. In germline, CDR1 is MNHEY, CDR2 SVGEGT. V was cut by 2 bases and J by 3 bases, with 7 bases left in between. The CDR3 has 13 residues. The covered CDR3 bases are TGTGCCAGCAGTTACCCCGTAGACTATGGC. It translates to CASSYPVDYG. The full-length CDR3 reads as CASSYPVDYGYTF.

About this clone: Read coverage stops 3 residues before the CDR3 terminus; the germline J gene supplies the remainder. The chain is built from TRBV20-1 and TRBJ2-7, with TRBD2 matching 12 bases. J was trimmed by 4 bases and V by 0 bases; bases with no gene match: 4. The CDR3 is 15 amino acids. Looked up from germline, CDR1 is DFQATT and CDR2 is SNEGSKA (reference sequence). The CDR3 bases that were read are TGCAGTGCTAGAGAGACTAGCGGGAGCCGGTACGAG. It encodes CSARETSGSRYE. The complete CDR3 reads CSARETSGSRYEQYF.

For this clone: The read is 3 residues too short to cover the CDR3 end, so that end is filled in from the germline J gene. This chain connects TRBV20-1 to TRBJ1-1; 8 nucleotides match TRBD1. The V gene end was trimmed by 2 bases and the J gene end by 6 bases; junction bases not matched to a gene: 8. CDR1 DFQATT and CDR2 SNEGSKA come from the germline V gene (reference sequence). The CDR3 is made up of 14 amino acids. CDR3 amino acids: CSARPLSRGPEAFF. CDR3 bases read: TGCAGTGCTAGACCCCTCAGCAGGGGGCCTGAA.

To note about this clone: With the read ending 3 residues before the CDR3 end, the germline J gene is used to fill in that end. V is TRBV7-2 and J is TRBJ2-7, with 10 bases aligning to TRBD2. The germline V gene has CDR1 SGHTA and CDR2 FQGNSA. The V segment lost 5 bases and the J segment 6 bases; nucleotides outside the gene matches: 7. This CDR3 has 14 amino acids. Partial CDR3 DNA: TGTGCCAGCAGCGCTAGCGGGAGCCGGTTCGAG. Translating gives CASSASGSRFE. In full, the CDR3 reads CASSASGSRFEQYF. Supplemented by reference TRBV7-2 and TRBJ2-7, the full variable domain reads GAGVSQSPSNKVTEKGKDVELRCDPISGHTALYWYRQSLGQGLEFLIYFQGNSAPDKSGLPSDRFSAERTGGSVSTLTIQRTQQEDSAVYLCASSASGSRFEQYFGPGTRLTVT.

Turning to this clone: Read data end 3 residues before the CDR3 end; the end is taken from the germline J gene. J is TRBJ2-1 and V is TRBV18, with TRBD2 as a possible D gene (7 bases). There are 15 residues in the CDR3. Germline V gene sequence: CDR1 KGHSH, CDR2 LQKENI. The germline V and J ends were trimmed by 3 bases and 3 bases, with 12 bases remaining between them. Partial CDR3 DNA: TGTGCCAGCTCACCCAGGGAGGGGGTCTACAATGAG. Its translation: CASSPREGVYNE. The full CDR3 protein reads CASSPREGVYNEQFF.

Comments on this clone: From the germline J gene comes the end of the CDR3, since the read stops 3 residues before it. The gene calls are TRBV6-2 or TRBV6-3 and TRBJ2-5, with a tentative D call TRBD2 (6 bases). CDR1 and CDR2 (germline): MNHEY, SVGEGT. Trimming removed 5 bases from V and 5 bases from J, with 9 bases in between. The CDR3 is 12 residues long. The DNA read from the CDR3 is TGTGCCAGCAGTCGAGGAGGGGAGACC. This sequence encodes CASSRGGET. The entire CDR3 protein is CASSRGGETQYF.

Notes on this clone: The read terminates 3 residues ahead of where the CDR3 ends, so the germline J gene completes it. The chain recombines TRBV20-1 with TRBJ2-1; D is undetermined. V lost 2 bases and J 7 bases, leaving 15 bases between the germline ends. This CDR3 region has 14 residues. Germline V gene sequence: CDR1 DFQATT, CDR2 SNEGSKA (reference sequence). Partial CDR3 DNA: TGCAGTGCTAGAAGGCTAGACTCTGTGAATGAG. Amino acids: CSARRLDSVNE. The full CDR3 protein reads CSARRLDSVNEQFF.

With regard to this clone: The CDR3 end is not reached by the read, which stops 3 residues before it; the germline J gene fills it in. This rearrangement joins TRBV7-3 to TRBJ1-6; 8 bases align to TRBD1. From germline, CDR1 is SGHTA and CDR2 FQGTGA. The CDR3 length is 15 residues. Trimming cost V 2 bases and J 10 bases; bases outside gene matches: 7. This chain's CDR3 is CASSLSGTGGSPLHF. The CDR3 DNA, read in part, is TGTGCCAGCAGCTTATCAGGGACAGGTGGCTCACCC.

This chain's CDR3 is CASSNGGGADEQYF. Incomplete CDR3 DNA: TGTGCCAGTAGCAATGGAGGGGGGGCCGACGAG. The chain joins TRBV19 to TRBJ2-7; a possible D gene is TRBD2 (7 bases). The read terminates 3 residues ahead of where the CDR3 ends, so the germline J gene completes it. CDR1 is LNHDA and CDR2 is SQIVND in the germline V gene (reference sequence). CDR3 size: 14 residues. The V gene lost 6 bases and the J gene lost 5 bases, with 17 bases spanning the gap.

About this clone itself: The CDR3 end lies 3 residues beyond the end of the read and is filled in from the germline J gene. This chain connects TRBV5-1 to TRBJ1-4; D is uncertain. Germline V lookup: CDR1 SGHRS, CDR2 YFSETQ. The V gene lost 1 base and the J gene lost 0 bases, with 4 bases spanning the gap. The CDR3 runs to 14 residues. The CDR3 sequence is CASSLLSTNEKLFF. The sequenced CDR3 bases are TGCGCCAGCAGCTTGCTATCAACTAATGAAAAA. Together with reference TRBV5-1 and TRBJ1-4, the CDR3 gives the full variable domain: KAGVTQTPRYLIKTRGQQVTLSCSPISGHRSVSWYQQTPGQGLQFLFEYFSETQRNKGNFPGRFSGRQFSNSRSEMNVSTLELGDSALYLCASSLLSTNEKLFFGSGTQLSVL.

The CDR3 is CASSPFQRDEQFF. The CDR3 bases that were read are TGTGCCAGCAGCCCTTTCCAGCGGGATGAG. This chain links TRBV14 with TRBJ2-1; D possibly corresponds to TRBD2 (6 bases). Read data end 3 residues before the CDR3 end; the end is taken from the germline J gene. The V and J ends lost 4 bases and 8 bases respectively, with 12 bases between them. This CDR3 has 13 amino acids. CDR1 and CDR2 from the germline V gene are SGHDN and FVKESK. Drawing the rest from reference TRBV14 and TRBJ2-1, the complete variable domain is EAGVTQFPSHSVIEKGQTVTLRCDPISGHDNLYWYRRVMGKEIKFLLHFVKESKQDESGMPNNRFLAERTGGTYSTLKVQPAELEDSGVYFCASSPFQRDEQFFGPGTRLTVL.

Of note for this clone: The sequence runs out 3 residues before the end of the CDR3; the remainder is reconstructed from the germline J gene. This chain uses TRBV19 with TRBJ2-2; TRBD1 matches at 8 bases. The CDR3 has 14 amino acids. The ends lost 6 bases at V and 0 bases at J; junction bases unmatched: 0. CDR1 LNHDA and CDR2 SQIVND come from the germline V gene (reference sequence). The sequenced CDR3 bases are TGTGCCAGTAGGGACAGGGCGAACACCGGGGAG. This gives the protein CASRDRANTGE. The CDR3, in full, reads CASRDRANTGELFF.

The sequenced CDR3 bases are TGTGCCAGCTCACAACGGGGACAGGGTCGCTACGAG. As protein: CASSQRGQGRYE. The whole CDR3 region reads CASSQRGQGRYEQYF. This sequence joins TRBV18 and TRBJ2-7; TRBD1 matches 9 bases. The CDR3 is cut off 3 residues early in the read; its end comes from the germline J gene. Germline trimming cut 4 bases from V and 3 bases from J; bases unmatched to any gene: 7. The CDR3 has 15 amino acids. The germline gives CDR1 KGHSH, CDR2 LQKENI.

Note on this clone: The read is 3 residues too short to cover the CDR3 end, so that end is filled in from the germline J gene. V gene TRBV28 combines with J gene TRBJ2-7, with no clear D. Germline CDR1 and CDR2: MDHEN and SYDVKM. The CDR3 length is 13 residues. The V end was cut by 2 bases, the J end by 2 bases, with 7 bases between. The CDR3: CASSLTGPYEQYF. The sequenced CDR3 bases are TGTGCCAGCAGTTTAACTGGTCCCTACGAG.

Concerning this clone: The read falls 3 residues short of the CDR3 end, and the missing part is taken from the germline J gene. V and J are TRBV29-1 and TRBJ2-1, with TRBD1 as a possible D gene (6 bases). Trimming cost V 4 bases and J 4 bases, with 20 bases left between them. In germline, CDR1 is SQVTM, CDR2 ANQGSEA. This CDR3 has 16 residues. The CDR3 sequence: CSVVGSGVRNYNEQFF. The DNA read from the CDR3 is TGCAGCGTTGTGGGTTCAGGGGTGAGAAATTACAATGAG.

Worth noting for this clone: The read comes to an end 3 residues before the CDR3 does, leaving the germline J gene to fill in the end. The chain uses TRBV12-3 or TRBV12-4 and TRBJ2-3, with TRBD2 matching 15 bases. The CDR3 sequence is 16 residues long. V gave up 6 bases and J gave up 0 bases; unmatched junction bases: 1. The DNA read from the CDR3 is TGTGCCAGCAGCGGACTAGCGGGAGGGAGCACAGATACG. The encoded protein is CASSGLAGGSTDT. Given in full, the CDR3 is CASSGLAGGSTDTQYF.

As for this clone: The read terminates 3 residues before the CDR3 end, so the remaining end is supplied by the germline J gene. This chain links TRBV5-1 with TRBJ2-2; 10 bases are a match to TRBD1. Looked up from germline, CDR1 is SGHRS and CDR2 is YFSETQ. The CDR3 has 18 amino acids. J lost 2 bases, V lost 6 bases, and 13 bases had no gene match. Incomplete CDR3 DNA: TGCGCCAGCACCTCCTCGGGACAGGGGTATCGTAACACCGGGGAG. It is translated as CASTSSGQGYRNTGE. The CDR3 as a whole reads CASTSSGQGYRNTGELFF.

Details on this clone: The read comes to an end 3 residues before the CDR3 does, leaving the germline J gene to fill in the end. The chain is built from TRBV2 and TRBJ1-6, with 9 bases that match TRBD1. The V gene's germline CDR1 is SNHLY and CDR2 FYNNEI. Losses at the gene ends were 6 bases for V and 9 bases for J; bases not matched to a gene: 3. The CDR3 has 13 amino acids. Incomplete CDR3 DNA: TGTGCCAGCAGAAACAGGGGGCTTTCACCC. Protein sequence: CASRNRGLSP. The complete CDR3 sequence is CASRNRGLSPLHF. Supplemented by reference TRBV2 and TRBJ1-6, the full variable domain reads EPEVTQTPSHQVTQMGQEVILRCVPISNHLYFYWYRQILGQKVEFLVSFYNNEISEKSEIFDDQFSVERPDGSNFTLKIRSTKLEDSAMYFCASRNRGLSPLHFGNGTRLTVT.

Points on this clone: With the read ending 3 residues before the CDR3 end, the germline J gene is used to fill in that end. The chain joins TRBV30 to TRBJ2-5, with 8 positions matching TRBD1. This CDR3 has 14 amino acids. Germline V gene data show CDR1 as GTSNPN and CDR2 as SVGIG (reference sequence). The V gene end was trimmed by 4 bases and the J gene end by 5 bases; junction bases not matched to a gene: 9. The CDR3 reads CAWNTQGAYETQYF. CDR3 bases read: TGTGCCTGGAATACCCAGGGGGCTTATGAGACC.